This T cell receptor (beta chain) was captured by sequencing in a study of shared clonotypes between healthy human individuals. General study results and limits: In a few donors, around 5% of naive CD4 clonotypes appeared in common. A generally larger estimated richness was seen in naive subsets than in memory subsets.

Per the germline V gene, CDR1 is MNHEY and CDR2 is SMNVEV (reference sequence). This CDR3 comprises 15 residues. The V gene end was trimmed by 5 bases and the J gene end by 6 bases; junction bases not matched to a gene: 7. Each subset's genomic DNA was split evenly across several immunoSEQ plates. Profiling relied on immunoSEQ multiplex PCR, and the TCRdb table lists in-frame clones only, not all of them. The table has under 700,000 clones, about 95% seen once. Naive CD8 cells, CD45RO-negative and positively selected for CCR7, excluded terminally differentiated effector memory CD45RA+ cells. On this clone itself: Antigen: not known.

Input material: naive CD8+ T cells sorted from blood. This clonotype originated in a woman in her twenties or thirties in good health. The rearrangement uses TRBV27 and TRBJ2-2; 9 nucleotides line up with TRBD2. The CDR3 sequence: CASSIGLALAGELFF. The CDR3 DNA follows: TGTGCCAGCAGTATCGGACTAGCGCTCGCCGGGGAGCTGTTTTTT.